The clone carrying this TCR beta chain showed up many times. The target antigen is unknown. From germline, CDR1 is MGHRA and CDR2 YSYEKL. Trimming removed 1 base at V and 5 bases at J, with 11 bases between. The CDR3 has 14 amino acids. The source of the sample is a study of T cells in Graves' hyperthyroidism and ophthalmopathy. For the study at large: The authors collected peripheral blood at initial diagnosis, before any treatment.

A patient was excluded if there was uncontrolled infection, other autoimmune disease, pregnancy or lactation. The CDR3 regions of TCR beta were amplified from RNA transcripts. A set of HTBI primers served as the primers for a first-round RT-PCR of the TCR CDR3. TCRdb called the multiplex PCR reads again in MiXCR, with one record for every CDR3 protein. Of more than 350,000 distinct CDR3 sequences in the sample, around 14% were seen once. Study conclusions and caveats: The blood repertoire included most of the expanded thyroid clonotypes above 0.001. Patients with ophthalmopathy were separated from those with stable hyperthyroidism by a 13 V-J model.

The rearrangement links TRBV4-1 to TRBJ2-5; D gene uncertain. The clonotype originates from a woman aged 25 to 39 with Graves' hyperthyroidism. The specimen was blood. DNA for the CDR3: TGCGCCAGCAGCCAAGTGAACCGAGCGGAGACCCAGTACTTC. Translated: CASSQVNRAETQYF.